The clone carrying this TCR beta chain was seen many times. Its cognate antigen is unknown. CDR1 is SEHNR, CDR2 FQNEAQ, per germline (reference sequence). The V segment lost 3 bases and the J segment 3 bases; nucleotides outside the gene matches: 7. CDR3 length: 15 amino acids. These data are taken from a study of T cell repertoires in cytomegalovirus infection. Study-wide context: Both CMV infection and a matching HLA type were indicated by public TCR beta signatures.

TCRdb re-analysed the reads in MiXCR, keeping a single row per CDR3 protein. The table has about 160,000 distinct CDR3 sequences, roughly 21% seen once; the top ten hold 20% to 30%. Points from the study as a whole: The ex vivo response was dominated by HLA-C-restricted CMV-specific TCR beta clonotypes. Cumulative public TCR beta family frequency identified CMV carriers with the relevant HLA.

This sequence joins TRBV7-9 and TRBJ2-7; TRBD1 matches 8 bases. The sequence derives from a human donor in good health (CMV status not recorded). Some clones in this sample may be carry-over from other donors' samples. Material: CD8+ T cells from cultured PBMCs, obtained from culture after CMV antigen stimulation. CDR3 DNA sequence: TGTGCCAGCAGCTTGCCGGGACAGGAGATCTACGAGCAGTACTTC. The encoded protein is CASSLPGQEIYEQYF.